Shown below are 29 T cell receptor beta chains from a single sample sequenced in a study of blood T cells in healthy people across ages. Together with a sample-barcoded 5' primer, a J-beta primer mix was included in a second PCR lasting about 7 to 12 cycles. Via MiXCR, TCRdb re-called the 5' RACE reads, giving one row per CDR3 protein. The table has over 1,200,000 distinct CDR3 sequences, 55% to 75% seen once. Sequencing used blood. All receptors come from a man between 18 and 35 years old in good health.

The chain links TRBV20-1 to TRBJ2-5, with 7 positions matching TRBD2. CDR1 and CDR2 from the germline V gene are DFQATT and SNEGSKA (reference sequence). CDR3 length: 13 amino acids. Trimming cost V 4 bases and J 1 base; bases outside gene matches: 3. CDR3 coding DNA: TGCAGTGCTACCAGCGGGATCCAAGAGACCCAGTACTTC. Its protein product is CSATSGIQETQYF.

The rearrangement uses TRBV7-2 and TRBJ2-5; the match to TRBD2 covers 9 bases. V trimming: 1 base; J trimming: 2 bases; junction bases outside the gene matches: 8. The length of the CDR3 is 17 residues. Germline CDR1 SGHTA, CDR2 FQGNSA. For the CDR3, the DNA is TGTGCCAGCAGCTTAGGGCGCGGGGGGGTGGGTCAAGAGACCCAGTACTTC. Translated: CASSLGRGGVGQETQYF.

J is TRBJ2-1 and V is TRBV12-3 or TRBV12-4; D tentatively reads TRBD1 or TRBD2 (5 bases each). V lost 6 bases and J lost 0, with 9 bases in between. CDR3 size: 14 residues. CDR3 residues: CASRPGPSYNEQFF. DNA of the CDR3: TGTGCCAGCAGGCCGGGACCCTCCTACAATGAGCAGTTCTTC.

This chain uses TRBV20-1 with TRBJ2-7; possibly TRBD2 for D (5 bases). Trimming stripped 0 bases from V and 6 bases from J, with 12 bases between. This CDR3 contains 13 residues. The germline V gene has CDR1 DFQATT and CDR2 SNEGSKA (reference sequence). For the CDR3, the DNA is TGCAGTGCTAGAGAGTCACCGGGGATCGAGCAGTACTTC. Amino acid sequence: CSARESPGIEQYF.

The chain couples TRBV6-2 or TRBV6-3 to TRBJ2-4; TRBD2 matches 12 bases. The germline V gene encodes CDR1 MNHEY and CDR2 SVGEGT. The CDR3 is 15 amino acids. V shed 5 bases and J 6 bases; nucleotides not matched to a gene: 5. The CDR3 DNA reads as TGTGCCAGCAGTCCCCAGACTAGCGGGAGAAACATTCAGTACTTC. This encodes CASSPQTSGRNIQYF.

The J gene is TRBJ2-3, the V gene TRBV4-2; possibly TRBD2 for D (5 bases). CDR1 is LGHNA, CDR2 YNFKEQ, per germline. Trimming left V 2 bases short and J 4 bases short, with 13 bases between. This CDR3 has 15 amino acids. The CDR3 here is CASSQSPDYPDTQYF. Written as DNA, the CDR3 is TGTGCCAGCAGCCAAAGTCCCGACTACCCAGATACGCAGTATTTT.

The chain recombines TRBV20-1 with TRBJ2-5, with 7 positions matching TRBD2. Germline V CDR1 and CDR2: DFQATT, SNEGSKA (reference sequence). The CDR3 length is 15 residues. The junction had 7 bases not matched to a gene; V was cut back by 3 bases and J by 0 bases. The CDR3 DNA is TGCAGTGCTAGCGCTAGCGGAGTGTACCAAGAGACCCAGTACTTC. Protein: CSASASGVYQETQYF.

With respect to this clonotype: The junction and the germline gene differ at one end; a read error may be behind it. The rearrangement links TRBV6-5 to TRBJ2-7; 8 bases agree with TRBD1. Germline loops: CDR1 MNHEY, CDR2 SVGAGI. CDR3 size: 15 residues. CDR3 DNA sequence: TGTGCCAGCAGTCCCGGGACAGGTCCGTCCTACGTGCAGTACTTC. Amino acid sequence: CASSPGTGPSYVQYF.

This clonotype was seen a handful of times. The rearrangement joins TRBV29-1 to TRBJ2-5; 9 nucleotides align to TRBD1. The CDR3 runs 15 residues. Germline CDR1 SQVTM, CDR2 ANQGSEA. V was clipped by 4 bases and J by 6 bases; unmatched bases: 12. The CDR3 sequence is CSVGGGDRVGKTQYF. The CDR3 DNA reads as TGCAGCGTTGGAGGAGGGGACAGGGTGGGGAAGACCCAGTACTTC. Together with reference TRBV29-1 and TRBJ2-5, the CDR3 gives the full variable domain: SAVISQKPSRDICQRGTSLTIQCQVDSQVTMMFWYRQQPGQSLTLIATANQGSEATYESGFVIDKFPISRPNLTFSTLTVSNMSPEDSSIYLCSVGGGDRVGKTQYFGPGTRLLVL.

This sequence joins TRBV9 and TRBJ1-4; 7 nucleotides align to TRBD1. Germline V CDR1 and CDR2: SGDLS, YYNGEE. The CDR3 sequence is 15 residues long. Unmatched junction bases numbered 2, after V lost 0 bases and J lost 3 bases. CDR3 protein: CASSVEGQPNEKLFF. CDR3 bases: TGTGCCAGCAGCGTAGAGGGACAGCCTAATGAAAAACTGTTTTTT.

This clonotype was recorded a few times. The chain joins TRBV6-5 to TRBJ2-1; D is undetermined. V was trimmed by 11 bases and J by 0 bases, leaving 11 bases between them. The CDR3 consists of 13 residues. Germline CDR1 MNHEY, CDR2 SVGAGI. CDR3 bases: TGTGCCGCTCGGTCGAGCTCCTACAATGAGCAGTTCTTC. Translated: CAARSSSYNEQFF.

V gene TRBV10-2 combines with J gene TRBJ2-5; unclear D gene. The CDR3 runs to 13 residues. Trimming stripped 2 bases from V and 5 bases from J, with 9 bases between. Germline values: CDR1 WSHSY, CDR2 SAAADI. The CDR3: CASSETLWETQYF. The CDR3 nucleotides are TGCGCCAGCAGTGAGACCTTATGGGAGACCCAGTACTTC.

The chain joins TRBV7-8 to TRBJ2-3; 9 nucleotides agree with TRBD2. With 3 bases clipped from V and 5 bases from J, the junction kept 9 bases outside the gene matches. This CDR3 has 16 amino acids. Germline values: CDR1 SGHVS, CDR2 FQNEAQ. The CDR3 loop is CASSLASSGEGDTQYF. CDR3 nucleotide sequence: TGTGCCAGCAGCTTGGCTTCTAGCGGGGAGGGAGATACGCAGTATTTT.

This clonotype turned up a few times. The CDR3 DNA reads as TGTGCCGCTTCAAGTGGGGACTACGAGCAGTACTTC. This encodes CAASSGDYEQYF. This chain connects TRBV6-2 or TRBV6-3 to TRBJ2-7; D remains ambiguous. From germline, CDR1 is MNHEY and CDR2 SVGEGT. The CDR3 spans 12 residues. Trimming cost V 11 bases and J 3 bases, with 14 bases left between them.

This clonotype was detected a few times. The V gene is TRBV12-3 or TRBV12-4, the J gene TRBJ2-3; the D is unclear. The CDR3 covers 13 residues. V lost 3 bases, J lost 3 bases, and 7 bases lay in between. CDR3 in DNA: TGTGCCAGCAGTTTTTCCGAGACAGATACGCAGTATTTT. Protein: CASSFSETDTQYF.

The chain recombines TRBV12-3 or TRBV12-4 with TRBJ2-1; TRBD1 matches 9 bases. CDR3 length: 15 amino acids. Germline trimming cut 4 bases from V and 4 bases from J; bases unmatched to any gene: 5. The CDR3 bases are TGTGCCAGCAGTTCATTCGGGACAGGGTACAATGAGCAGTTCTTC. Encoded protein: CASSSFGTGYNEQFF.

The chain is built from TRBV6-5 and TRBJ2-7; 7 positions match TRBD1. CDR3 length equals 13 residues. V shed 8 bases and J 2 bases; nucleotides not matched to a gene: 6. Germline V gene sequence: CDR1 MNHEY, CDR2 SVGAGI. CDR3 coding DNA: TGTGCCAGCGCCATGGGACAGACCTACGAGCAGTACTTC. Translated: CASAMGQTYEQYF.

This clonotype was observed a handful of times. DNA of the CDR3: TGCAGTGCTACACTCCCGGGACAGGGCTACGAGCAGTACTTC. Its translation: CSATLPGQGYEQYF. V usage is TRBV20-1 and J usage is TRBJ2-7; 9 bases agree with TRBD1. V trimming: 4 bases; J trimming: 3 bases; junction bases outside the gene matches: 7. The CDR3 covers 14 residues. Per the germline V gene, CDR1 is DFQATT and CDR2 is SNEGSKA (reference sequence).

The rearrangement uses TRBV6-6 and TRBJ1-1, with 7 nucleotides matching TRBD1. V was clipped by 8 bases and J by 0 bases; unmatched bases: 6. CDR3 length equals 14 residues. Germline V gene lookup returns CDR1 MNHNY and CDR2 SVGAGI (reference sequence). CDR3 loop: CASHRGHLNTEAFF. CDR3 coding DNA: TGTGCCAGCCACAGGGGCCACCTGAACACTGAAGCTTTCTTT.

The rearrangement uses TRBV20-1 and TRBJ2-1, with 8 bases matching TRBD1. V lost 2 bases and J lost 2; bases outside the gene matches: 5. The CDR3 runs 15 residues. Per germline, CDR1 DFQATT and CDR2 SNEGSKA (reference sequence). The CDR3 loop reads CSARSRDRTYNEQFF. Here the CDR3 DNA reads TGCAGTGCTAGATCCCGGGACAGGACCTACAATGAGCAGTTCTTC.

The chain recombines TRBV10-3 with TRBJ2-7; weak D call: TRBD1 (6 bases). Germline V CDR1 and CDR2: ENHRY, SYGVKD. The V and J ends lost 2 bases and 5 bases respectively, with 19 bases between them. This CDR3 comprises 16 residues. The CDR3 loop is CAISEPQGTATDEQYF. The CDR3 nucleotides read TGTGCCATCAGTGAGCCTCAGGGGACGGCGACGGACGAGCAGTACTTC.

The V call is TRBV29-1, the J call TRBJ2-2; weak D call: TRBD1 (6 bases). The germline V gene encodes CDR1 SQVTM and CDR2 ANQGSEA. V was pared by 4 bases and J by 1 base, with 16 bases between. The CDR3 consists of 16 residues. The CDR3 sequence is CSVARVQGKNTGELFF. The DNA for the CDR3 is TGCAGCGTTGCCCGAGTCCAGGGGAAGAACACCGGGGAGCTGTTTTTT.

This chain uses TRBV6-5 with TRBJ2-1, with D unclear. This CDR3 spans 14 amino acids. Germline assignment: CDR1 MNHEY and CDR2 SVGAGI. Trimming removed 4 bases at V and 5 bases at J, with 12 bases between. The CDR3 DNA reads TGTGCCAGCAGTTTATGGGCCAACAACAATGAGCAGTTCTTC. Amino acids: CASSLWANNNEQFF.

This clonotype turned up a few times. The chain links TRBV20-1 to TRBJ2-1; D is tentatively TRBD1 or TRBD2 (6 bases each). Trimming left V 6 bases short and J 4 bases short, with 16 bases between. The CDR3 is made up of 14 amino acids. Looked up from germline, CDR1 is DFQATT and CDR2 is SNEGSKA (reference sequence). The DNA of the CDR3 is TGCAGTGCAACCCCGGGGGCGCGATACAATGAGCAGTTCTTC. It codes for CSATPGARYNEQFF.

The chain links TRBV29-1 to TRBJ2-1; D not certain. V gave up 5 bases and J gave up 5 bases, with 16 bases separating them. The CDR3 runs 14 residues. The V gene's germline CDR1 is SQVTM and CDR2 ANQGSEA. The CDR3 protein is CSVLGRAANNEQFF. DNA for the CDR3: TGCAGCGTTCTAGGACGCGCGGCCAACAATGAGCAGTTCTTC.

The chain uses TRBV12-3 or TRBV12-4 and TRBJ2-1; D remains ambiguous. The V end lost 1 base, the J end lost 6 bases, and 10 bases lay between the germline ends. The CDR3 runs to 14 residues. CDR3: CASSLVPVGNEQFF. CDR3 DNA: TGTGCCAGCAGTTTAGTTCCAGTGGGCAATGAGCAGTTCTTC.

CDR3 nucleotides: TGCGCCAGCAGCCAAGTTCTTGGAAACACCATATATTTT. Protein sequence: CASSQVLGNTIYF. The chain recombines TRBV4-1 with TRBJ1-3; D unresolved. Trimming stripped 1 base from V and 3 bases from J, with 4 bases between. CDR1 is MGHRA, CDR2 YSYEKL, per germline. This CDR3 contains 13 residues.

This clonotype appeared a few times. J is TRBJ1-2 and V is TRBV29-1, with unresolved D. V was pared by 3 bases and J by 5 bases, with 13 bases between. This CDR3 region has 13 residues. Germline loops: CDR1 SQVTM, CDR2 ANQGSEA. The DNA of the CDR3 is TGCAGCGTTGAGGGTAGCACTCAATATGGCTACACCTTC. Protein product: CSVEGSTQYGYTF.

This sequence joins TRBV12-3 or TRBV12-4 and TRBJ1-1; no reliable D call. V was clipped by 5 bases and J by 7 bases, with 11 bases between them. CDR3 length: 12 residues. As DNA, the CDR3 is TGTGCCAGCAGTCCCGACGGGTATGAAGCTTTCTTT. Amino acid sequence: CASSPDGYEAFF.